These 25 T cell receptor beta chains originate from one sample sequenced in a study of blood T cell repertoires in COVID-19. The table came from immunoSEQ multiplex PCR; TCRdb's copy has only in-frame clones and leaves some out. The repertoire includes just under 80,000 clones, approximately 80% of them detected once, and 12% sits in the top ten. The sequenced sample consisted of peripheral blood. Source of these receptors: a human donor in a cohort sampled during active COVID-19.

V and J are TRBV5-1 and TRBJ2-3; 8 nucleotides align to TRBD2. CDR3 size: 14 residues. Trimming took 2 bases from V and 3 from J; bases not matched to a gene: 2. Germline CDR1 and CDR2: SGHRS and YFSETQ. The CDR3 sequence: CASSFGTSTDTQYF. For the CDR3, the DNA is TGCGCCAGCAGCTTCGGGACTAGTACAGATACGCAGTATTTT.

The chain uses TRBV7-9 and TRBJ1-4, with 8 bases aligning to TRBD1. CDR1 SEHNR and CDR2 FQNEAQ come from the germline V gene (reference sequence). J gave up 0 bases and V 5 bases, and 14 bases lay outside the gene matches. This CDR3 spans 19 amino acids. The CDR3 sequence: CASSPGQGLPLATNEKLFF. CDR3 nucleotide sequence: TGTGCCAGCAGCCCCGGACAGGGACTCCCACTTGCAACTAATGAAAAACTGTTTTTT.

The chain carries TRBV5-1 and TRBJ2-5; 9 nucleotides agree with TRBD1. This CDR3 is built from 15 residues. Trimming at V came to 4 bases and at J to 2 bases, leaving 6 bases not matched to a gene. The germline gives CDR1 SGHRS, CDR2 YFSETQ. CDR3: CASSPQGAVQETQYF. The CDR3 region has the DNA TGCGCCAGCAGCCCACAGGGGGCGGTGCAAGAGACCCAGTACTTC. The full variable domain, its missing parts supplied by reference TRBV5-1 and TRBJ2-5, is KAGVTQTPRYLIKTRGQQVTLSCSPISGHRSVSWYQQTPGQGLQFLFEYFSETQRNKGNFPGRFSGRQFSNSRSEMNVSTLELGDSALYLCASSPQGAVQETQYFGPGTRLLVL.

The CDR3 loop reads CASSQGYRKSGNTIYF. In DNA form, the CDR3 reads TGTGCCAGCAGCCAAGGATACAGAAAGTCTGGAAACACCATATATTTT. This chain links TRBV7-8 with TRBJ1-3, with D hard to call. Germline CDR1 reads SGHVS; CDR2 reads FQNEAQ. The CDR3 runs 16 residues. V was cut by 5 bases and J by 1 base, with 15 bases left in between.

The V gene is TRBV6-5, the J gene TRBJ1-1, with no clear D. The V gene lost 3 bases and the J gene lost 3 bases, with 8 bases spanning the gap. The CDR3 spans 13 residues. CDR1 MNHEY and CDR2 SVGAGI come from the germline V gene. CDR3: CASSYQEDTEAFF. The CDR3 nucleotides read TGTGCCAGCAGTTATCAGGAGGACACTGAAGCTTTCTTT.

The chain recombines TRBV28 with TRBJ1-5; weak D call: TRBD1 (5 bases). This CDR3 contains 14 residues. V lost 4 bases and J lost 3, with 10 bases in between. From germline, CDR1 is MDHEN and CDR2 SYDVKM. The CDR3 protein is CASSSDSLNQPQHF. CDR3 nucleotide sequence: TGTGCCAGCAGTTCAGACAGCCTCAATCAGCCCCAGCATTTT.

The J gene is TRBJ1-1, the V gene TRBV7-9; D call uncertain. CDR3 length equals 14 residues. V was clipped by 5 bases and J by 3 bases, with 13 bases between them. Germline V gene data show CDR1 as SEHNR and CDR2 as FQNEAQ (reference sequence). CDR3 loop: CASSLEGSYTEAFF. The CDR3, as DNA: TGTGCCAGCAGCCTTGAGGGAAGCTACACTGAAGCTTTCTTT.

A single count supports this clone. CDR3 amino acids: CASSRDRGAEQYF. The CDR3 bases are TGTGCCAGCAGTAGGGACAGGGGCGCCGAGCAGTACTTC. V usage is TRBV2 and J usage is TRBJ2-7, with TRBD1 matching over 10 bases. The ends lost 5 bases at V and 6 bases at J; junction bases unmatched: 4. The CDR3 is 13 amino acids. The germline CDR1 and CDR2 sequences are SNHLY and FYNNEI.

The chain employs TRBV14 and TRBJ2-1; a weak D match, TRBD1 (6 bases). Trimming stripped 3 bases from V and 7 bases from J, with 22 bases between. The CDR3 is 17 residues long. Per the germline V gene, CDR1 is SGHDN and CDR2 is FVKESK. The CDR3 loop is CASSQTTGLRVGNEQFF. The DNA of the CDR3 is TGTGCCAGCAGCCAGACCACAGGGTTGAGGGTAGGTAATGAGCAGTTCTTC.

The chain carries TRBV20-1 and TRBJ2-1; 8 bases align to TRBD1. V lost 5 bases to trimming and J lost 8 bases; unmatched junction nucleotides: 2. The CDR3 spans 11 residues. In germline, CDR1 is DFQATT, CDR2 SNEGSKA (reference sequence). DNA for the CDR3: TGCAGTGCTTCGACAGGGGATGAGCAGTTCTTC. This translates into CSASTGDEQFF.

The CDR3 nucleotides are TGCGCCAGCAGCGACGGAGGGGATCCAGGCAATCAGCCCCAGCATTTT. Translating it yields CASSDGGDPGNQPQHF. The V and J genes are TRBV5-1 and TRBJ1-5, with D possibly matching TRBD1 (5 bases). This CDR3 contains 16 residues. Germline values: CDR1 SGHRS, CDR2 YFSETQ. Trimming took 4 bases from V and 2 from J, leaving 16 bases between them.

This chain joins TRBV5-4 and TRBJ2-7; no firm D call. Germline V lookup: CDR1 SGHNT, CDR2 YYREEE (reference sequence). The V end was cut by 0 bases, the J end by 2 bases, with 6 bases between. This CDR3 region has 13 residues. For the CDR3, the DNA is TGTGCCAGCAGCTTGGACAGAGCCTACGAGCAGTACTTC. Its protein is CASSLDRAYEQYF. The entire variable domain, with the rest obtained from reference TRBV5-4 and TRBJ2-7, is as follows: ETGVTQSPTHLIKTRGQQVTLRCSSQSGHNTVSWYQQALGQGPQFIFQYYREEENGRGNFPPRFSGLQFPNYSSELNVNALELDDSALYLCASSLDRAYEQYFGPGTRLTVT.

The chain links TRBV6-5 to TRBJ1-4, with D uncertain. From germline, CDR1 is MNHEY and CDR2 SVGAGI. V was shortened by 6 bases and J by 6 bases, with 14 bases between the two germline ends. The CDR3 is 14 residues long. The CDR3 DNA follows: TGTGCCAGCAGCAACACAATCCCCCATGAAAAACTGTTTTTT. Protein product: CASSNTIPHEKLFF.

This chain links TRBV4-2 with TRBJ2-1, with D uncertain. The V gene lost 2 bases and the J gene lost 4 bases, with 9 bases spanning the gap. The CDR3 runs to 14 residues. Germline values: CDR1 LGHNA, CDR2 YNFKEQ. This CDR3 is CASSQSLLYNEQFF. In nucleotides, the CDR3 is TGTGCCAGCAGCCAAAGCCTATTGTACAATGAGCAGTTCTTC.

The V gene is TRBV10-1, the J gene TRBJ2-3; D not resolved. The CDR3 totals 14 residues. From germline, CDR1 is WNHNN and CDR2 SYGVQD (reference sequence). The V end was cut by 4 bases, the J end by 1 base, with 9 bases between. CDR3 DNA sequence: TGCGCCAGCAGTGGTCGCCTAGGCACAGATACGCAGTATTTT. Its translation is CASSGRLGTDTQYF.

The chain has TRBV5-4 and TRBJ1-3; a possible D gene is TRBD1 (6 bases). The CDR3 is made up of 15 amino acids. Trimming left V 4 bases short and J 4 bases short, with 15 bases between. Germline loops: CDR1 SGHNT, CDR2 YYREEE (reference sequence). CDR3 nucleotide sequence: TGTGCCAGCAGCGCTGACAGGCTGGGCGGAAACACCATATATTTT. Protein product: CASSADRLGGNTIYF.

For the CDR3, the DNA is TGTGCCAGCAGTTTAGCGGGAGGGCGAGGGGAGACCCAGTACTTC. This codes for CASSLAGGRGETQYF. The rearrangement links TRBV3-1 (or the pseudogene TRBV3-2) to TRBJ2-5; 11 nucleotides match TRBD2. The CDR3 contains 15 residues. Germline CDR1 and CDR2: LGHDT and YNNKEL (reference sequence). Unmatched junction bases numbered 8, after V lost 6 bases and J lost 5 bases.

V gene TRBV7-9 combines with J gene TRBJ2-4, with D maybe TRBD2 (5 bases). The CDR3 contains 17 residues. CDR1 and CDR2 from the germline V gene are SEHNR and FQNEAQ (reference sequence). Trimming removed 0 bases from V and 3 bases from J, with 15 bases in between. In nucleotides, the CDR3 is TGTGCCAGCAGCTTAGCCGTATTAGCGATTGGCAAAAACATTCAGTACTTC. It specifies CASSLAVLAIGKNIQYF.

This chain links TRBV18 with TRBJ2-7; 10 positions agree with TRBD1. CDR1 and CDR2 (germline): KGHSH, LQKENI. V lost 3 bases to trimming and J lost 2 bases; unmatched junction nucleotides: 1. The CDR3 extends over 14 amino acids. CDR3 DNA sequence: TGTGCCAGCTCACCTGGACAGGGGGCCTACGAGCAGTACTTC. This gives the protein CASSPGQGAYEQYF.

With respect to this clone: The same CDR3 is also encoded by other DNA sequences in this sample. This chain links TRBV5-1 with TRBJ2-7, with a possible D match to TRBD2 (7 bases). Germline V gene lookup returns CDR1 SGHRS and CDR2 YFSETQ. The length of the CDR3 is 14 residues. V was clipped by 8 bases and J by 0 bases, with 15 bases between them. This CDR3 reads CASRGGPGSYEQYF. The CDR3 nucleotides read TGCGCCAGTAGGGGGGGTCCGGGCTCCTACGAGCAGTACTTC.

CDR3 DNA sequence: TGTGCCAGCAGCAGAGCCGCCGGGACAGCAAGCACAGATACGCAGTATTTT. This encodes CASSRAAGTASTDTQYF. The chain has TRBV11-2 and TRBJ2-3, with 7 bases that match TRBD1. The CDR3 spans 17 residues. Unmatched junction bases numbered 11, after V lost 5 bases and J lost 0 bases. Germline-derived CDR1 and CDR2 are SGHAT and FQNNGV. The full variable domain, with the rest looked up from reference TRBV11-2 and TRBJ2-3, is EAGVAQSPRYKIIEKRQSVAFWCNPISGHATLYWYQQILGQGPKLLIQFQNNGVVDDSQLPKDRFSAERLKGVDSTLKIQPAKLEDSAVYLCASSRAAGTASTDTQYFGPGTRLTVL.

This clone was observed a few times. The chain couples TRBV27 to TRBJ2-1; 11 bases align to TRBD2. Looked up from germline, CDR1 is MNHEY and CDR2 is SMNVEV (reference sequence). Trimming took 5 bases from V and 6 from J; bases not matched to a gene: 12. This CDR3 is built from 17 residues. The CDR3 here is CASSPKYLAGGPNEQFF. The CDR3 DNA sequence: TGTGCCAGCAGTCCGAAATATTTAGCGGGAGGGCCCAATGAGCAGTTCTTC.

This clone was counted only a few times. This chain uses TRBV3-1 (or the pseudogene TRBV3-2) with TRBJ1-2; no definite D call. V lost 3 bases to trimming and J lost 10 bases, with 12 bases between them. CDR3 size: 12 residues. The germline V gene encodes CDR1 LGHDT and CDR2 YNNKEL (reference sequence). The CDR3 DNA is TGTGCCAGCAGCCAGGATACCAGGTTCTACACCTTC. This sequence encodes CASSQDTRFYTF.

A few counts support this clone. V is TRBV7-9 and J is TRBJ2-7; 7 positions agree with TRBD1. The CDR3 consists of 15 residues. Germline V gives CDR1 SEHNR, CDR2 FQNEAQ (reference sequence). The junction had 6 bases not matched to a gene; V was cut back by 1 base and J by 3 bases. The CDR3: CASSLDRGLSYEQYF. The DNA for the CDR3 is TGTGCCAGCAGCTTAGACAGGGGATTAAGCTACGAGCAGTACTTC.

This rearrangement joins TRBV27 to TRBJ2-5; D gene ambiguous. There are 13 residues in the CDR3. CDR1 is MNHEY and CDR2 is SMNVEV in the germline V gene (reference sequence). The V gene lost 9 bases and the J gene lost 1 base, with 12 bases spanning the gap. The CDR3 region is CARTLILQETQYF. DNA of the CDR3: TGTGCCAGGACACTTATTCTCCAAGAGACCCAGTACTTC.